Listed below are T cell receptor beta chains from one sample, sequenced in a study of tumor-infiltrating lymphocytes in primary liver carcinoma. MiXCR, applied by TCRdb to the multiplex PCR reads, yields one record per CDR3 protein. The sample consists of around 190,000 distinct CDR3 sequences, around four fifths of them appearing once. The source material was tumor tissue from primary liver carcinoma. The source is a man in his forties with primary liver carcinoma and hepatitis B virus infection. Each CDR3 is given with its conserved first and last residue. D genes are given only for firm matches. Clone size is given for some rows only: seen once, a few or many times, or a class if the clone is expanded.

abundance	len	j_gene	d_gene	v_gene	CDR3aa	CDR3nt
once	13	TRBJ2-1	TRBD2	TRBV29-1	CIGTTGKLYEQLF	TGCATCGGGACTACCGGGAAGCTCTATGAGCAGTTATTC
NA	17	TRBJ2-3	TRBD1	TRBV11-3	CASNPETGYGMTDTQYF	TGTGCCAGCAACCCCGAGACAGGGTATGGGATGACAGATACGCAGTATTTT
NA	15	TRBJ2-4	NA	TRBV10-1	CTSARRSLAKNIQYF	TGCACCAGCGCCAGACGAAGCCTAGCCAAAAACATTCAGTACTTC
NA	14	TRBJ2-2	TRBD2	TRBV6-5	CVTYSGLVTGKLFF	TGTGTCACTTACTCCGGACTAGTTACCGGGAAGCTGTTTTTT
NA	13	TRBJ2-5	NA	TRBV12-3/TRBV12-4	CASSFRSEETRYF	TGTGCCAGCAGTTTCAGGTCAGAAGAGACCCGGTACTTC
many	17	TRBJ2-1	NA	TRBV4-3	CASSQGLGDLTYNEQFF	TGCGCCAGCAGCCAAGGGCTCGGTGACCTTACCTACAATGAGCAGTTCTTC
NA	14	TRBJ2-3	NA	TRBV29-1	CSISPPSGADTQYF	TGCAGCATTTCACCCCCGTCGGGGGCAGATACGCAGTATTTT
NA	15	TRBJ2-2	NA	TRBV29-1	CSVGTIAAKTWELFF	TGCAGCGTTGGGACTATCGCGGCGAAGACCTGGGAGCTGTTTTTT
NA	18	TRBJ2-5	NA	TRBV4-1	CASSQTQQWPRSQETQYF	TGCGCCAGCAGCCAAACACAACAGTGGCCGAGGTCCCAAGAGACCCAGTACTTC
NA	12	TRBJ1-2	NA	TRBV5-6	CASSSEKSCYTF	TGTGCCAGCAGCTCAGAGAAATCTTGCTACACCTTC
NA	14	TRBJ2-5	NA	TRBV4-3	CASSQNWGGDTRYF	TGCGCCAGCAGCCAAAACTGGGGGGGGGACACCCGGTACTTC
NA	16	TRBJ2-7	TRBD2	TRBV5-5	CASSMVIGAGIWEHYF	TGTGCCAGCAGCATGGTTATAGGAGCGGGAATATGGGAGCACTACTTC
NA	15	TRBJ1-1	TRBD1	TRBV29-1	CSNVVVGGLNTETFF	TGCAGCAACGTTGTTGTAGGGGGCTTGAACACTGAAACTTTCTTT
NA	18	TRBJ2-6	TRBD2	TRBV4-2	CAISQLGTSGSGANVLTF	TGTGCCATCAGCCAACTTGGGACTAGCGGTTCTGGGGCCAACGTCCTGACTTTC
NA	14	TRBJ2-1	NA	TRBV29-1	CSVVGGKGDNEHFF	TGCAGCGTTGTGGGAGGGAAAGGGGACAATGAGCACTTCTTC
NA	15	TRBJ2-2	TRBD2	TRBV29-1	CGVGTSAANSGELFF	TGCGGCGTTGGGACTAGCGCGGCGAACTCAGGGGAGCTGTTTTTT
NA	20	TRBJ2-3	TRBD2	TRBV4-3	CTSSQDLPSGTSGRADRQYF	TGCACCAGCAGCCAAGATCTTCCCTCTGGGACTAGCGGGAGAGCAGATAGGCAGTATTTT
NA	16	TRBJ2-3	NA	TRBV29-1	CSVAGVDERSTDTHYF	TGCAGCGTCGCTGGAGTAGACGAACGTAGCACAGATACGCATTATTTT
NA	17	TRBJ2-1	TRBD2	TRBV4-2	CTSSREPGLAGDNEQFF	TGTACCAGCAGCCGAGAGCCCGGGCTAGCGGGAGACAATGAGCAGTTCTTC
few	15	TRBJ2-1	NA	TRBV6-1	CVNTLERHTYNEQFF	TGTGTCAACACCCTGGAGCGGCACACCTACAATGAGCAATTTTTC
NA	15	TRBJ2-3	TRBD2	TRBV29-1	CGVSGTNGRGDTQYF	TGCGGCGTCTCCGGGACTAACGGTCGGGGAGATACGCAGTATTTT
NA	13	TRBJ2-1	TRBD2	TRBV6-6	CTSELAGMNEQFF	TGTACCAGCGAACTAGCGGGAATGAATGAGCAGTTCTTC
NA	19	TRBJ2-2	TRBD1	TRBV10-1	CASSELSGTGVSNTGKLFF	TGCGCCAGCAGTGAACTATCGGGGACAGGGGTAAGTAACACCGGGAAGCTGTTTTTT
few	13	TRBJ1-4	NA	TRBV12-3/TRBV12-4	CASSLAGTEKLPF	TGTGCCAGCAGTTTAGCGGGGACTGAAAAACTGCCTTTT
NA	16	TRBJ2-1	TRBD1	TRBV6-5	CASRSAGTASHNEQFF	TGTGCCAGCAGGAGCGCCGGGACAGCCTCCCACAATGAGCAGTTCTTC
once	17	TRBJ2-6	NA	TRBV6-2/TRBV6-3	CTSTQKTTLSVAKVLTF	TGTACCAGCACCCAGAAAACTACCCTCTCTGTGGCCAAGGTCCTGACTTTC
NA	15	TRBJ1-5	NA	TRBV5-6	CASSTLGGGDQPQHF	TGTGCCAGCAGCACCTTGGGCGGGGGCGATCAGCCCCAGCATTTT
many	12	TRBJ1-5	NA	TRBV28	CASSRNNQPQHF	TGTGCCAGCAGTCGAAATAATCAGCCCCAGCATTTT
NA	16	TRBJ2-2	NA	TRBV29-1	CGVENPLGTDTGELFF	TGCGGCGTTGAAAACCCCCTGGGGACCGACACCGGGGAGCTGTTTTTT
NA	14	TRBJ2-1	NA	TRBV5-4	CSSSSSGTYNELFF	TGTTCCAGCAGCTCCTCTGGGACCTACAATGAGCTGTTCTTC
once	11	TRBJ2-1	NA	TRBV6-2/TRBV6-3	CANSGSGYRFF	TGTGCCAATTCGGGGAGCGGGTATCGGTTCTTC
NA	13	TRBJ2-1	NA	TRBV12-3/TRBV12-4	CATQCGGGNEQFF	TGTGCCACCCAATGTGGTGGAGGCAATGAGCAGTTCTTC
NA	15	TRBJ2-5	TRBD1	TRBV6-6	CTSSYSGTVKETRYF	TGTACCAGCAGTTACTCGGGGACAGTCAAAGAGACCCGGTACTTC
NA	17	TRBJ2-1	NA	TRBV6-5	CASSPARAVSSYNEQFF	TGTGCCAGCAGTCCCGCTCGGGCGGTTAGCTCCTACAATGAGCAGTTTTTC
NA	15	TRBJ2-7	NA	TRBV11-2	CAISSGRLYAHEQYF	TGTGCCATCAGCTCCGGACGGCTTTACGCGCACGAGCAGTACTTT
NA	12	TRBJ2-1	NA	TRBV29-1	CNVVWATNEQLF	TGCAACGTTGTTTGGGCTACCAATGAGCAGTTATTC
NA	20	TRBJ2-3	TRBD2	TRBV4-2	CASSHLQGTSESERTDTQYF	TGTGCTAGCAGCCATCTCCAGGGGACTAGCGAGAGTGAACGCACAGATACGCAGTATTTT
medium-sized	16	TRBJ2-1	TRBD1	TRBV6-2/TRBV6-3	CASSPPGQGSYNEQFF	TGTGCCAGCAGTCCGCCGGGACAGGGCTCCTACAATGAGCAGTTCTTC
NA	15	TRBJ2-6	NA	TRBV29-1	CSIGGAYSGANVLTF	TGCAGCATTGGTGGGGCATACTCTGGGGCCAACGTCCTGACTTTC
NA	15	TRBJ2-2	TRBD2	TRBV7-9	CASGSGRTPTGELFF	TGTGCCAGCGGTAGCGGGCGGACACCCACCGGGGAGCTGTTTTTT
NA	17	TRBJ2-4	TRBD1	TRBV12-3/TRBV12-4	CVSTFFGPGQGTNIQYF	TGTGTCAGCACTTTTTTTGGCCCGGGACAGGGTACAAACATTCAGTACTTC
NA	14	TRBJ2-5	NA	TRBV6-1	CASSEPRSRGTQYF	TGTGCCAGCAGTGAACCCCGGAGTCGGGGGACCCAATACTTC
NA	16	TRBJ2-2	NA	TRBV5-5	CASSPFPGVDTGELFF	TGTGCCAGCAGCCCCTTCCCGGGGGTGGACACCGGGGAGCTGTTTTTT
NA	12	TRBJ2-2	NA	TRBV5-6	CASCWPSGELFF	TGTGCCAGCTGCTGGCCCTCCGGGGAGCTGTTTTTT
NA	13	TRBJ2-7	NA	TRBV4-3	CACIPGKGYEQYF	TGCGCCTGCATCCCAGGCAAGGGCTACGAGCAGTATTTC
NA	15	TRBJ2-3	NA	TRBV18	CASSRIAASTDTQYF	TGTGCCAGCTCACGAATAGCGGCGAGCACAGATACGCAGTATTTT
NA	15	TRBJ2-1	TRBD2	TRBV11-3	CGSSSGREGHDERFF	TGTGGCAGCAGCTCAGGGCGGGAGGGCCACGATGAGCGGTTCTTC